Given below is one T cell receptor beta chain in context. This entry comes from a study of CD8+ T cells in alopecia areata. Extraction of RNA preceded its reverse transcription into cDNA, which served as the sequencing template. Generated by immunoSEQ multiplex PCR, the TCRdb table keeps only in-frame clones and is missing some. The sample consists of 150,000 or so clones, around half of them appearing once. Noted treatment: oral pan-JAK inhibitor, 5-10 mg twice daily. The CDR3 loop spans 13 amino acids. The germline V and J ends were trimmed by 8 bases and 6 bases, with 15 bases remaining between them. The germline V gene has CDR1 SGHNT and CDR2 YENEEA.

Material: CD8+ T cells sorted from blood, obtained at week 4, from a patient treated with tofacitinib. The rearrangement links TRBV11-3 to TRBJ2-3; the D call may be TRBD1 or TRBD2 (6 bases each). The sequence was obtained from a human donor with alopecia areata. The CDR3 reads CASRGRDRDTQYF. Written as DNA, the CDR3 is TGTGCCAGCCGGGGGCGGGATAGGGATACGCAGTATTTT.